This T cell receptor (beta chain) is drawn from a study of CD8 T cell repertoires and HIV-1 epitope variants. Background on the study: T cells were stimulated with Twenty-five Gag and Nef peptides separately. An uncultured baseline aliquot held 1M T cells. Study-wide results and limits: Fewer than ten TCR beta clonotypes were antigen-specific, roughly six apparently recognizing autologous or escape variants. About five clonotypes recognized Nef KF9, one HW9, none TAALDMSHF.

Repertoires were generated with immunoSEQ multiplex PCR, while TCRdb's copy carries only in-frame clones and drops some. The repertoire has over 6,000 clones, roughly 70% of them found once; the top ten carry 40% to 55%. Comments on this clone: No antigen is known for it.

Trimming removed 2 bases from V and 3 bases from J, with 5 bases in between. This CDR3 region has 12 residues. The V gene's germline CDR1 is ENHRY and CDR2 SYGVKD. This chain connects TRBV10-3 to TRBJ2-7, with unresolved D. The sequencing input was cultured CD8+ T cells derived from PBMCs. The clonotype was recovered from a male donor with HIV. CDR3: CAISEGVYEQYF. The CDR3 nucleotides read TGTGCCATCAGTGAGGGGGTCTACGAGCAGTACTTC.